This entry lists 25 T cell receptor beta chains sequenced from one sample in a study of radiation and T cells in renal cell carcinoma. Sequencing was performed with immunoSEQ multiplex PCR; in TCRdb, only in-frame clones are kept and a portion is missing. The sample has about 58,000 clones, about 80% seen once. Noted time point: blood 2 weeks post-SBRT. The sample's treatment: 15 Gy SBRT to primary tumor, nephrectomy 4 weeks later. Sequences were derived from blood, sampled from a patient whose treatment included radiotherapy and nephrectomy. Receptors originate from a man in his sixties with renal cell carcinoma.

The V gene is TRBV9, the J gene TRBJ2-1, with unresolved D. V lost 2 bases and J 4 bases, leaving 7 bases between the germline ends. Germline assignment: CDR1 SGDLS and CDR2 YYNGEE. The CDR3 totals 13 residues. The CDR3 DNA reads TGTGCCAGCAGCGTTGGCCAATACAATGAGCAGTTCTTC. Translation gives CASSVGQYNEQFF.

This clone was detected a few times. V gene TRBV5-1 combines with J gene TRBJ2-1; TRBD2 matches at 14 bases. Trimming removed 3 bases from V and 9 bases from J; junction bases left unmatched: 5. CDR3 length equals 15 residues. CDR1 SGHRS and CDR2 YFSETQ come from the germline V gene. Written as DNA, the CDR3 is TGCGCCAGCAGCTGGGGACTAGCGGGAGTTGGTGAGCAGTTCTTC. It is translated as CASSWGLAGVGEQFF.

The CDR3: CASSIDRQGASETQYF. The CDR3 DNA sequence: TGTGCCAGTAGTATAGATCGGCAGGGGGCTTCAGAGACCCAGTACTTC. The chain couples TRBV19 to TRBJ2-5; 8 bases match TRBD1. The CDR3 extends over 16 amino acids. Germline CDR1 and CDR2: LNHDA and SQIVND (reference sequence). The V gene end was trimmed by 0 bases and the J gene end by 4 bases; junction bases not matched to a gene: 7.

This clone came up once. This rearrangement joins TRBV19 to TRBJ2-1; D call uncertain. This CDR3 comprises 15 residues. Germline-derived CDR1 and CDR2 are LNHDA and SQIVND (reference sequence). V was cut by 7 bases and J by 0 bases, with 13 bases left in between. CDR3: CASNPSPDSYNEQFF. The DNA of the CDR3 is TGTGCCAGTAACCCGAGCCCGGACTCCTACAATGAGCAGTTCTTC.

The chain joins TRBV11-3 to TRBJ2-7, with TRBD1 matching over 9 bases. Germline V CDR1 and CDR2: SGHNT, YENEEA. The CDR3 has 13 residues. The junction had 2 bases not matched to a gene; V was cut back by 3 bases and J by 5 bases. The CDR3 spells CASSLGQGHEQYF. The DNA of the CDR3 is TGTGCCAGCAGCTTGGGACAGGGCCACGAGCAGTACTTC.

The chain has TRBV30 and TRBJ1-2; D uncertain. Looked up from germline, CDR1 is GTSNPN and CDR2 is SVGIG (reference sequence). V was cut by 4 bases and J by 6 bases, with 18 bases left in between. This CDR3 contains 14 residues. In nucleotides, the CDR3 is TGTGCCTGGACCCCACGGTCGCTGTCGGATGGCTACACCTTC. It translates to CAWTPRSLSDGYTF.

This clone was observed once. This chain joins TRBV27 and TRBJ1-5; D gene uncertain. Trimming took 6 bases from V and 6 from J, leaving 12 bases between them. The CDR3 consists of 13 residues. Germline CDR1 MNHEY, CDR2 SMNVEV (reference sequence). CDR3 protein: CASSYRTFQPQHF. The CDR3 DNA is TGTGCCAGCAGCTATAGGACTTTTCAGCCCCAGCATTTT.

The V call is TRBV19, the J call TRBJ1-1; D unclear. The length of the CDR3 is 15 residues. Trimming took off 8 bases at V and 5 bases at J, with 21 bases between the two ends. Germline V lookup: CDR1 LNHDA, CDR2 SQIVND (reference sequence). This CDR3 reads CASQEFRAKKTEAFF. In DNA, the CDR3 is TGTGCCAGTCAAGAATTCCGGGCCAAAAAGACTGAAGCTTTCTTT.

The gene calls are TRBV10-3 and TRBJ1-1; a weak D match, TRBD1 (6 bases). The CDR3 has 14 amino acids. The germline gives CDR1 ENHRY, CDR2 SYGVKD. Trimming removed 4 bases from V and 6 bases from J, with 15 bases in between. DNA of the CDR3: TGTGCCATCAGTGTCACCCGGGACATTGCTGAAGCTTTCTTT. Protein product: CAISVTRDIAEAFF.

The rearrangement joins TRBV18 to TRBJ1-5; possible D gene TRBD1, 6 bases. The germline V and J ends were trimmed by 5 bases and 4 bases, with 9 bases remaining between them. Germline CDR1 and CDR2: KGHSH and LQKENI. CDR3 length: 13 residues. In nucleotides, the CDR3 is TGTGCCAGCTCAGCGGACAGAAATCAGCCCCAGCATTTT. Encoded protein: CASSADRNQPQHF.

The chain employs TRBV7-2 and TRBJ1-2; 7 bases match TRBD1. Germline loops: CDR1 SGHTA, CDR2 FQGNSA. The ends lost 0 bases at V and 3 bases at J; junction bases unmatched: 10. The CDR3 contains 17 residues. The CDR3 region has the DNA TGTGCCAGCAGCTTAGCTGGGACAGAGGGGGGGGACTATGGCTACACCTTC. Its translation: CASSLAGTEGGDYGYTF.

This clone was seen a single time. V usage is TRBV2 and J usage is TRBJ2-3; 10 bases are shared with TRBD2. The germline CDR1 and CDR2 sequences are SNHLY and FYNNEI. J gave up 1 base and V 7 bases, and 8 bases lay outside the gene matches. This CDR3 has 16 amino acids. The CDR3 DNA is TGTGCCAGCAACACCCGTGGGACTAGCGGCACAGATACGCAGTATTTT. This translates into CASNTRGTSGTDTQYF.

This chain uses TRBV2 with TRBJ2-1; D possibly corresponds to TRBD2 (6 bases). CDR1 and CDR2 from the germline V gene are SNHLY and FYNNEI. V gave up 6 bases and J gave up 3 bases, with 21 bases separating them. The length of the CDR3 is 17 residues. CDR3: CASSPGTPTSYYNEQFF. In DNA form, the CDR3 reads TGTGCCAGCAGCCCCGGGACTCCTACGTCTTACTACAATGAGCAGTTCTTC.

CDR3: CASSRDSGVAFF. In DNA, the CDR3 is TGTGCCAGCAGCCGGGACTCAGGGGTGGCTTTCTTT. V and J are TRBV2 and TRBJ1-1, with a tentative D call TRBD1 (6 bases). Germline V gene data show CDR1 as SNHLY and CDR2 as FYNNEI. This CDR3 has 12 residues. V was clipped by 6 bases and J by 11 bases, with 16 bases between them.

The table lists this clone with a few counts. CDR3 in DNA: TGTGCCAGCAGCCAAGAGGCGGGAGGCTGGGATACGCAGTATTTT. Amino acid sequence: CASSQEAGGWDTQYF. The chain has TRBV14 and TRBJ2-3; 8 nucleotides match TRBD2. The V segment lost 0 bases and the J segment 6 bases; nucleotides outside the gene matches: 5. Germline-derived CDR1 and CDR2 are SGHDN and FVKESK. CDR3 size: 15 residues.

V usage is TRBV18 and J usage is TRBJ1-3; 8 positions match TRBD1. Germline CDR1 KGHSH, CDR2 LQKENI. J lost 0 bases, V lost 6 bases, and 7 bases had no gene match. The length of the CDR3 is 16 residues. The CDR3 region is CASSRGQGLSGNTIYF. In DNA form, the CDR3 reads TGTGCCAGCTCCCGTGGACAGGGCCTCTCTGGAAACACCATATATTTT.

This chain connects TRBV5-1 to TRBJ2-5; D unclear. The CDR3 is 14 amino acids. Germline values: CDR1 SGHRS, CDR2 YFSETQ. The V end was cut by 1 base, the J end by 6 bases, with 13 bases between. This CDR3 reads CASSLYQDVKTQYF. DNA for the CDR3: TGCGCCAGCAGCTTGTATCAGGACGTAAAGACCCAGTACTTC.

The gene calls are TRBV6-5 and TRBJ1-2, with TRBD1 matching over 7 bases. Per the germline V gene, CDR1 is MNHEY and CDR2 is SVGAGI. The CDR3 contains 14 residues. The J segment lost 8 bases and the V segment lost 6 bases, leaving 12 bases of the junction unmatched. CDR3 DNA sequence: TGTGCCAGCAGAAAGGGACAGAATATCCTGGGCTACACCTTC. Translated, it gives CASRKGQNILGYTF.

CDR3 in DNA: TGTGCCAGCAGCTTCCGGGGGGGTGCAACTAATGAAAAACTGTTTTTT. This translates into CASSFRGGATNEKLFF. The chain recombines TRBV7-2 with TRBJ1-4; D might be TRBD1 (5 bases). CDR1 and CDR2 (germline): SGHTA, FQGNSA. V lost 3 bases to trimming and J lost 0 bases, with 11 bases between them. CDR3 size: 16 residues.

The V call is TRBV19, the J call TRBJ1-1, with unresolved D. This CDR3 comprises 17 residues. Trimming stripped 1 base from V and 1 base from J, with 16 bases between. Germline CDR1 LNHDA, CDR2 SQIVND (reference sequence). CDR3 loop: CASSIGGYGSPNTEAFF. The CDR3 coding sequence is TGTGCCAGTAGTATAGGGGGATATGGCAGTCCGAACACTGAAGCTTTCTTT.

The chain joins TRBV30 to TRBJ2-3, with 7 bases matching TRBD1. There are 14 residues in the CDR3. CDR1 GTSNPN and CDR2 SVGIG come from the germline V gene (reference sequence). J was trimmed by 5 bases and V by 0 bases; bases with no gene match: 5. The CDR3 reads CAWSVKGAGDTQYF. The CDR3, as DNA: TGTGCCTGGAGTGTGAAGGGGGCCGGAGATACGCAGTATTTT.

The genes are TRBV5-8 and TRBJ1-5; D perhaps matches TRBD1 (5 bases). Germline V gene data show CDR1 as SGHTS and CDR2 as YDEGEE. Trimming shortened V by 10 bases and J by 2 bases, and 13 bases separated the two germline ends. The CDR3 is made up of 13 amino acids. CDR3 nucleotide sequence: TGTGCCTCCTGGATAGGGGGCAATCAGCCCCAGCATTTT. Its protein product is CASWIGGNQPQHF.

The chain couples TRBV5-1 to TRBJ2-3; possible D gene TRBD2, 6 bases. V lost 2 bases and J lost 0, with 10 bases in between. This CDR3 has 15 residues. Per germline, CDR1 SGHRS and CDR2 YFSETQ. DNA for the CDR3: TGCGCCAGCAGCTTCGGGGGACCTAGCACAGATACGCAGTATTTT. Protein sequence: CASSFGGPSTDTQYF.

The chain uses TRBV5-1 and TRBJ2-7; D is uncertain. Trimming took 4 bases from V and 2 from J, leaving 19 bases between them. The germline V gene has CDR1 SGHRS and CDR2 YFSETQ. CDR3 length: 16 amino acids. The CDR3 coding sequence is TGCGCCAGCAGCCCCCCACCGTGGGCTGAGACCTACGAGCAGTACTTC. Its protein is CASSPPPWAETYEQYF.

The chain is built from TRBV6-5 and TRBJ1-4; 10 positions match TRBD1. V lost 4 bases to trimming and J lost 5 bases; unmatched junction nucleotides: 4. Looked up from germline, CDR1 is MNHEY and CDR2 is SVGAGI. The CDR3 loop spans 15 amino acids. The DNA for the CDR3 is TGTGCCAGCAGTTCCCCGGGACAGGGGAATGAAAAACTGTTTTTT. Protein product: CASSSPGQGNEKLFF.